The T cell receptor (beta chain) under discussion was sequenced for a study of T cell responses to AZD1222 COVID-19 vaccine. The wider study: Timing groups of about 4 and about 12 weeks for second doses were pooled.

The repertoire was sequenced with immunoSEQ multiplex PCR; TCRdb's copy has only in-frame clones and lacks some. The table includes 200,000 or so clones, approximately 94% detected once. This clone was seen only a few times. Its target is not known. Unmatched junction bases numbered 6, after V lost 3 bases and J lost 4 bases. Germline V gene lookup returns CDR1 MNHEY and CDR2 SMNVEV (reference sequence). The CDR3 spans 15 residues. Study findings and constraints: With dominance at 160-218 and 743-854, vaccine-associated CD4 TCRs spanned spike. The study reported that nearly half of spike-specific TCRs target unmutated variant regions. Samples come after the peak T cell response, not at day 14.

The sample in question was peripheral blood, obtained on day 0 of AZD1222 vaccination. The chain employs TRBV27 and TRBJ2-7, with 10 bases fitting TRBD1. This TCR came from an adult in good health. CDR3 nucleotide sequence: TGTGCCAGCAGTTTCCAGGGACAGGGGATTTACGAGCAGTACTTC. Its translation: CASSFQGQGIYEQYF.